This TCR beta chain appears in the sequencing data of a study of T cells in localized non-small cell lung cancer. V was pared by 4 bases and J by 2 bases, with 8 bases between. The germline V gene encodes CDR1 MGHRA and CDR2 YSYEKL. The CDR3 is 13 amino acids. Judged by abundance, this clone is medium-sized (0.01 to 0.1%). Its antigen is undetermined. Findings and limits, study-wide: Uninvolved neighboring lung showed the greatest T cell clonality, exceeding tumor. Researchers found a median approximately 55 of the top 100 tumor clones in adjacent lung.

Sequenced by immunoSEQ multiplex PCR; TCRdb stores in-frame clones only, minus some. The table records 50,000 to 65,000 clones, 80% of them present only once. This chain uses TRBV4-1 with TRBJ1-1, with D unclear. Sequencing used PBMCs, obtained before any cancer treatment. This receptor was identified in a woman aged 35-75 years with stage II lung adenocarcinoma. The CDR3 nucleotides are TGCGCCAGCAGCCTGGGTATTAACACTGAAGCTTTCTTT. Translating gives CASSLGINTEAFF.